Listed below are T cell receptor beta chains from one sample, sequenced in a study of blood T cell repertoires in COVID-19. Clones were sequenced by immunoSEQ multiplex PCR, and TCRdb holds only the in-frame ones, with some missing. The sample comprises approximately 71,000 clones, approximately 80% of which are singletons, and less than 25% rests with the top ten. Material for sequencing was peripheral blood. These receptors all come from a human donor in a cohort sampled during active COVID-19. Both conserved end residues are trimmed from each CDR3. D genes are given only for firm matches.

d_gene | v_gene | CDR3aa
NA | TRBV6-1 | ASSETPLGADYNEQF
TRBD2 | TRBV3-1/TRBV3-2 | ASSHSGSSDTQY
TRBD1 | TRBV18 | ASSPDRGREKLF
TRBD2 | TRBV6-6 | ASSSASGSDSYEQY
TRBD2 | TRBV19 | ASREPGTTAQY
NA | TRBV19 | ASRAGYGEKLF
NA | TRBV3-1/TRBV3-2 | ASSPYGESTDTQY
TRBD2 | TRBV24-1 | ATGASGGTGELF
NA | TRBV7-8 | ASSLIPGATNEKLF
TRBD1 | TRBV7-2 | ASSPRGQQGPGELF
TRBD2 | TRBV11-2 | ASSRAGRGTGNEQF
TRBD2 | TRBV3-1/TRBV3-2 | ASSRGTSGSVGGETQY
NA | TRBV28 | AGGTNSPLH
TRBD1 | TRBV24-1 | ATSETGGQETQY
NA | TRBV2 | ASRASMNTGELF
NA | TRBV2 | ASSEQLGVGNTIY
NA | TRBV4-3 | ASSQEHEGSPLH
TRBD1 | TRBV18 | ASSPQTGTETQY
TRBD2 | TRBV2 | ASSDSGSAYNEQF
TRBD2 | TRBV24-1 | ATSDPRTSGRRAGETQY
NA | TRBV19 | ASTPISDQETQY
TRBD1 | TRBV5-1 | ASSDLRKTGVSSPLH
NA | TRBV2 | ASAGDLNTEAF
TRBD2 | TRBV29-1 | SVEPKSGSSETQY
TRBD2 | TRBV2 | ASSIAGGTPSTDTQY
NA | TRBV5-6 | ASSLSGAGPSYEQY
NA | TRBV28 | ASSLYRYRGGRQGEQY
NA | TRBV5-4 | ASKESGPNTDTQY
NA | TRBV2 | ASRLLRLRGNTEAF
NA | TRBV10-3 | AISERGQGVGYNEQF
NA | TRBV5-8 | ASSLIPGNSNQPQH
NA | TRBV4-1 | ASSIASVTDTQY
NA | TRBV7-2 | ASSLEGEYNSPLH
NA | TRBV6-1 | ASSEASTGLYGYT
TRBD2 | TRBV5-1 | ASSLADSWRGGTYEQY
TRBD1 | TRBV5-4 | ASRRTGGNTIY
NA | TRBV7-6 | ASSFGGGGTDTQY
NA | TRBV19 | ASSMNRDSYEQY
NA | TRBV6-5 | ASRRTASTDTQY
TRBD2 | TRBV5-1 | ASSWGRRPGLAGQETQY
TRBD1 | TRBV6-2/TRBV6-3 | ASSRPGTGSNEQF
NA | TRBV19 | ASSIARSPRDEQY
TRBD1 | TRBV18 | ASSPPGQVYEQY
TRBD2 | TRBV29-1 | SVLERGDGDTQY
TRBD1 | TRBV3-1/TRBV3-2 | ASSQAGTVSGNTIY
NA | TRBV6-6 | ASSYGGNNEQF
TRBD1 | TRBV11-3 | ASSLVDRVSEQY